This TCR beta chain comes out of a study of blood T cell repertoires in COVID-19. Per the study methods: Cell counts per sample came from amplifying reference gene primers. Repertoires were generated with immunoSEQ multiplex PCR, while TCRdb's copy carries only in-frame clones and drops some. V, J and clone size were drawn from that table, and D and trimming were deduced from the DNA. The data show 200,000 to 250,000 clones, roughly nine tenths seen once. The sequencing sample was made of peripheral blood. This TCR came from a man aged 55-75 years with acute or convalescent COVID-19.

The CDR3, as DNA: TGTGCCAGCAGCTTGGTACAGCCGAACACTGAAGCTTTCTTT. It codes for CASSLVQPNTEAFF. This chain links TRBV7-8 with TRBJ1-1; D is unresolved. The germline CDR1 and CDR2 sequences are SGHVS and FQNEAQ. V was shortened by 3 bases and J by 1 base, with 9 bases between the two germline ends. There are 14 residues in the CDR3.